The 21 T cell receptor beta chains below come from one sample, sequenced in a study of T cell responses to AZD1222 COVID-19 vaccine. TCRdb keeps only in-frame clones here, not all; method: immunoSEQ multiplex PCR. Here the sample spans 100,000 or so clones, about 83% being singletons. The source was peripheral blood, collected on day 0 of AZD1222 vaccination. These TCRs come from an adult in good health.

The chain recombines TRBV7-9 with TRBJ2-3; D may match TRBD1 or TRBD2 (6 bases each). The ends were cut back, 8 bases at V and 4 bases at J, with 19 bases in the middle. This CDR3 contains 15 residues. Per germline, CDR1 SEHNR and CDR2 FQNEAQ (reference sequence). CDR3 DNA: TGTGCCAGCCCTTCTCCGGTCGGGGGCGCAGATACGCAGTATTTT. Translation: CASPSPVGGADTQYF.

The CDR3 spells CASSGEGAYEQYF. The CDR3 nucleotides are TGTGCCAGCAGTGGGGAGGGTGCCTACGAGCAGTACTTC. The chain combines TRBV25-1 with TRBJ2-7; 7 bases are shared with TRBD2. CDR3 size: 13 residues. Germline trimming cut 4 bases from V and 2 bases from J; bases unmatched to any gene: 2. Germline loops: CDR1 MGHDK, CDR2 SYGVNS.

The rearrangement uses TRBV5-4 and TRBJ2-3; 9 positions match TRBD1. The CDR3 sequence is 16 residues long. Germline V CDR1 and CDR2: SGHNT, YYREEE (reference sequence). Trimming cost V 2 bases and J 8 bases; bases outside gene matches: 12. Written as DNA, the CDR3 is TGTGCCAGCAGCTTATCCGGGACAGGGAGAATAGGTACGCAGTATTTT. Protein product: CASSLSGTGRIGTQYF.

The CDR3 DNA is TGTGCCAGCAGATTGAGGACGGGTCAGAACACCGGGGAGCTGTTTTTT. Its protein product is CASRLRTGQNTGELFF. This chain links TRBV13 with TRBJ2-2; D gene ambiguous. Trimming stripped 6 bases from V and 1 base from J, with 15 bases between. The CDR3 sequence is 16 residues long. Germline V CDR1 and CDR2: PRHDT, FYEKMQ (reference sequence).

This sequence joins TRBV18 and TRBJ2-1, with 10 bases identical to TRBD2. Germline CDR1 reads KGHSH; CDR2 reads LQKENI. The CDR3 runs 14 residues. Unmatched junction bases numbered 3, after V lost 1 base and J lost 9 bases. CDR3 sequence (DNA): TGTGCCAGCTCACCACAGGGACTAGCGACTGAGCAGTTCTTC. It is translated as CASSPQGLATEQFF.

This clone was found once. V gene TRBV15 combines with J gene TRBJ1-1; TRBD1 agrees at 7 bases. There are 14 residues in the CDR3. V was pared by 1 base and J by 3 bases, with 2 bases of the junction left unmatched. CDR1 is LNHNV and CDR2 is YYDKDF in the germline V gene (reference sequence). DNA for the CDR3: TGTGCCACCAGCAGAGGAGACAGGGACACTGAAGCTTTCTTT. Protein: CATSRGDRDTEAFF.

In the case of this clone: The germline gene is not matched at one end of the junction; a read error may be the cause. This chain connects TRBV3-1 (or the pseudogene TRBV3-2) to TRBJ2-7; D is ambiguous. This CDR3 region has 11 residues. Germline V gene sequence: CDR1 LGHDT, CDR2 YNNKEL (reference sequence). For the CDR3, the DNA is TGTGCCAGCAGCCAGAACTACGAGCAGTGCTTC. It specifies CASSQNYEQCF.

The chain links TRBV7-2 to TRBJ2-7, with D possibly TRBD2 on 6 matching bases. V was cut by 3 bases and J by 0 bases, with 9 bases left in between. Germline CDR1 SGHTA, CDR2 FQGNSA. This CDR3 has 14 residues. CDR3: CASSFGGNSYEQYF. DNA of the CDR3: TGTGCCAGCAGCTTTGGCGGGAACTCCTACGAGCAGTACTTC.

This chain joins TRBV6-5 and TRBJ1-3; the D is unclear. The CDR3 totals 16 residues. The V gene's germline CDR1 is MNHEY and CDR2 SVGAGI. The ends were cut back, 2 bases at V and 0 bases at J, with 11 bases in the middle. The CDR3 loop is CASSYGGRTSGNTIYF. Written as DNA, the CDR3 is TGTGCCAGCAGTTACGGAGGACGTACCTCTGGAAACACCATATATTTT.

DNA of the CDR3: TGTGCCTGGGGCAACCCGTTGAGGTACAATGAGCAGTTCTTC. This codes for CAWGNPLRYNEQFF. The chain carries TRBV30 and TRBJ2-1; D gene ambiguous. Germline V gene sequence: CDR1 GTSNPN, CDR2 SVGIG (reference sequence). This CDR3 spans 14 amino acids. Trimming stripped 5 bases from V and 4 bases from J, with 15 bases between.

This clone was found once. This chain joins TRBV6-1 and TRBJ1-4; 8 positions agree with TRBD1. Germline CDR1 is MNHNS and CDR2 is SASEGT. This CDR3 is built from 14 residues. J gave up 10 bases and V 7 bases, and 11 bases lay outside the gene matches. The CDR3 sequence is CASIDSGTGVKLFF. The CDR3 DNA follows: TGTGCCAGCATCGACTCCGGGACAGGAGTAAAACTGTTTTTT.

This chain links TRBV7-8 with TRBJ1-4; 9 bases match TRBD1. Germline CDR1 SGHVS, CDR2 FQNEAQ. The CDR3 is 16 residues long. V shed 1 base, J shed 6 bases, and the junction held 6 bases outside the gene matches. CDR3 protein: CASSLGSGQGDEKLFF. CDR3 DNA sequence: TGTGCCAGCAGCTTAGGTTCGGGACAGGGAGATGAAAAACTGTTTTTT.

Comments on this clone: One end of the junction varies from germline; a read error may be responsible. The chain recombines TRBV7-7 with TRBJ2-2, with 8 positions matching TRBD1. Germline CDR1 is SSHAT and CDR2 is FNYEAQ (reference sequence). CDR3 size: 15 residues. The CDR3 region is CASMPGTGNTGELFF. CDR3 DNA sequence: TGTGCTAGCATGCCCGGGACAGGGAACACCGGGGAGCTGTTTTTT.

The chain couples TRBV19 to TRBJ1-2, with TRBD1 as a possible D gene (6 bases). V was cut by 6 bases and J by 4 bases, with 18 bases left in between. The CDR3 covers 15 residues. Germline CDR1 and CDR2: LNHDA and SQIVND (reference sequence). CDR3 coding DNA: TGTGCCAGTAGACCCAGGACGGGGGCGGGCTATGGCTACACCTTC. Protein product: CASRPRTGAGYGYTF.

This chain's CDR3 is CASSKRLVSTEAFF. In nucleotides, the CDR3 is TGTGCCAGCAGTAAGCGGCTCGTCAGCACTGAAGCTTTCTTT. This chain connects TRBV28 to TRBJ1-1; no definite D call. The germline V and J ends were trimmed by 5 bases and 4 bases, with 14 bases remaining between them. The CDR3 has 14 amino acids. Germline V gene sequence: CDR1 MDHEN, CDR2 SYDVKM.

V usage is TRBV6-6 and J usage is TRBJ2-3; D is tentatively TRBD1 or TRBD2 (5 bases each). The CDR3 covers 16 residues. Per germline, CDR1 MNHNY and CDR2 SVGAGI (reference sequence). Trimming pared 0 bases from V and 1 base from J, leaving 11 bases between. CDR3 bases: TGTGCCAGCAGTTACTCGAGAGGGGCCGGCACAGATACGCAGTATTTT. Its translation: CASSYSRGAGTDTQYF.

The V and J genes are TRBV6-5 and TRBJ1-3, with D possibly TRBD1 on 5 matching bases. The CDR3 contains 15 residues. Per the germline V gene, CDR1 is MNHEY and CDR2 is SVGAGI. Trimming removed 7 bases at V and 0 bases at J, with 13 bases between. CDR3 sequence: CASIPSGGSGNTIYF. The DNA for the CDR3 is TGTGCCAGCATTCCCTCCGGGGGCTCTGGAAACACCATATATTTT.

The chain employs TRBV5-4 and TRBJ2-6; unclear D gene. This CDR3 comprises 15 residues. Germline CDR1 and CDR2: SGHNT and YYREEE (reference sequence). V lost 0 bases and J 5 bases, leaving 9 bases between the germline ends. CDR3 region: CASSLAGDRANVLTF. The CDR3 bases are TGTGCCAGCAGCTTGGCCGGTGATCGGGCCAACGTCCTGACTTTC.

V usage is TRBV29-1 and J usage is TRBJ1-5; 9 positions match TRBD1. The CDR3 contains 15 residues. The junction had 10 bases not matched to a gene; V was cut back by 4 bases and J by 6 bases. Germline V gene data show CDR1 as SQVTM and CDR2 as ANQGSEA. The CDR3 loop reads CSVVLTGGAGQPQHF. The CDR3 DNA reads TGCAGCGTTGTCCTTACAGGGGGCGCCGGTCAGCCCCAGCATTTT.

This clone was detected only a few times. The chain carries TRBV18 and TRBJ2-5; TRBD1 aligns across 8 bases. Per the germline V gene, CDR1 is KGHSH and CDR2 is LQKENI. The CDR3 runs to 14 residues. V trimming: 4 bases; J trimming: 2 bases; junction bases outside the gene matches: 3. Written as DNA, the CDR3 is TGTGCCAGCTCACTGGACAGGGAACAAGAGACCCAGTACTTC. It yields the protein CASSLDREQETQYF.

J is TRBJ1-1 and V is TRBV29-1; D is unclear. This CDR3 is 15 amino acids long. Per germline, CDR1 SQVTM and CDR2 ANQGSEA. V lost 1 base and J 0 bases, leaving 12 bases between the germline ends. The CDR3 spells CSVEGVDGLNTEAFF. CDR3 DNA: TGCAGCGTTGAAGGGGTGGACGGACTGAACACTGAAGCTTTCTTT.